This section outlines one TCR beta chain sequence together with its context. What antigen it recognizes has not been identified. No base quality information exists; no much larger clone differs at one position. Other DNA sequences within the sample encode an identical CDR3. The collaborating institutions used their own protocols to collect whole blood in K2EDTA tubes. For TCRbeta analysis, collaborators shipped samples as frozen whole blood, isolated PBMCs, or DNA extracted from either of those sample types. The source of the sample is a study of blood T cell repertoires in COVID-19 (TCRdb year 2020). A note on the overall study: Samples from collaborators originated in the United States, Italy and Spain and spanned both the acute and convalescent phases of COVID-19. The material from the prospective study consisted of cDNA or gDNA derived from T cells, B-cell-depleted T cells, or PBMCs. The dataset comprised deeply sampled blood TCRbeta repertoires from subjects exposed to, actively infected with, or recovered from COVID-19. The repertoires were made available in a free public database intended to serve as a resource for research on the immune response to SARS-CoV-2. Samples were obtained from the ongoing ImmuneRACE study (first 160 participants) and from over 1,000 subjects provided by 6 global collaborators. The sample metadata nearly always contained a de-identified subject ID, COVID-19 status, age in years and sex. HLA class I and class II types, where available, came from metadata supplied by the sample provider rather than from assay-based typing. The full study reports these points: The amount of clinical and demographic metadata varied by source and participant and was provided uncurated.

TCRbeta CDR3 regions were amplified from genomic DNA by means of the immunoSEQ Assay, a bias-controlled multiplex PCR. The original pipeline was this. The number of nucleated cells in each sample was estimated by amplification of reference gene primers within the assay. To quantify the absolute abundance of each unique TCRbeta CDR3 rearrangement, sequence reads were collapsed and filtered. For each sample, productive Simpson clonality was calculated as the square root of Simpson's diversity index over productive rearrangements. This is the immuneACCESS table as TCRdb keeps it, with only in-frame sequences that have V and J called. A part of the clones is gone; compared with another copy, unresolved V genes explain less than half, and the rest is unexplained. The V and J calls and clone size were taken over from that table, and D and trimming were inferred from the DNA. Across this sample there are more than 120,000 clones, with approximately 90% seen only once. The top ten clones comprise 8.5% to 9% of the sample.

The CDR3 contains 13 residues, cysteine and phenylalanine counted. Only CDR3 DNA is held: 39 bases, read in frame from base 1. Taken from the germline V gene, the CDR1 and CDR2 loops are SGHRS and YFSETQ. The junction carries 6 bases between V and J, which are trimmed by 2 bases and 1 base respectively. The receptor was isolated from a woman aged 50 to 65 with active or convalescent COVID-19. Source material: peripheral blood. The V and J genes are TRBV5-1 and TRBJ1-1, with the D gene call left open. The bases read TGCGCCAGCAGCTTTCGGGGGAACACTGAAGCTTTCTTT. The encoded protein is CASSFRGNTEAFF.